This passage covers 32 T cell receptor beta chains from one sample sequenced in a study of graft-versus-host responses after intestinal transplantation. The assay was immunoSEQ multiplex PCR, and TCRdb's table has in-frame clones only and misses some. Here the sample spans just over 95,000 clones, about 94% being singletons. Their antigen targets remain unknown. Sequencing used unstimulated CD4+ T cells sorted from spleen or lymph node cells, obtained before intestinal transplant. These receptors all stem from a human donor who received an intestinal transplant.

The chain links TRBV28 to TRBJ1-2; TRBD1 is a possible D gene (6 bases). The CDR3 spans 16 residues. Germline loops: CDR1 MDHEN, CDR2 SYDVKM. V shed 6 bases and J shed 5 bases, with 22 bases lying between them. CDR3 amino acids: CASSSGQFRTYYGYTF. The CDR3, as DNA: TGTGCCAGCAGCTCAGGACAGTTCCGCACCTATTATGGCTACACCTTC.

The chain carries TRBV18 and TRBJ2-3, with 8 bases identical to TRBD2. The CDR3 has 17 residues. Germline-derived CDR1 and CDR2 are KGHSH and LQKENI. J lost 0 bases, V lost 1 base, and 6 bases had no gene match. DNA for the CDR3: TGTGCCAGCTCACCACGGCAACTAGCGGCTAGCACAGATACGCAGTATTTT. Its protein product is CASSPRQLAASTDTQYF.

The chain combines TRBV6-6 with TRBJ1-2; unclear D gene. This CDR3 contains 13 residues. CDR1 is MNHNY, CDR2 SVGAGI, per germline (reference sequence). V shed 6 bases and J shed 0 bases, with 8 bases lying between them. The CDR3 is CASSTGTNYGYTF. The DNA of the CDR3 is TGTGCCAGCAGCACCGGGACTAACTATGGCTACACCTTC.

The V gene is TRBV6-6, the J gene TRBJ1-1, with unresolved D. The ends were cut back, 2 bases at V and 2 bases at J, with 15 bases in the middle. Germline values: CDR1 MNHNY, CDR2 SVGAGI (reference sequence). The CDR3 runs to 16 residues. The CDR3, as DNA: TGTGCCAGCAGTTACGATTCAGGTTACCCTAACACTGAAGCTTTCTTT. The encoded protein is CASSYDSGYPNTEAFF.

V is TRBV10-3 and J is TRBJ1-5, with D tentatively TRBD1 (6 bases). With 9 bases removed from V and 0 bases from J, the gap between germline ends came to 12 bases. This CDR3 comprises 14 residues. CDR1 ENHRY and CDR2 SYGVKD come from the germline V gene. CDR3 loop: CAIRTENSNQPQHF. CDR3 sequence (DNA): TGTGCCATTCGGACAGAGAATAGCAATCAGCCCCAGCATTTT.

V and J are TRBV7-2 and TRBJ2-3; TRBD2 aligns across 8 bases. After removal of 1 base from V and 5 bases from J, the junction contained 8 bases not matched to a gene. The V gene's germline CDR1 is SGHTA and CDR2 FQGNSA. This CDR3 is 16 amino acids long. CDR3 region: CASSLVGTSGGDTQYF. The CDR3 DNA follows: TGTGCCAGCAGCTTAGTGGGGACTAGTGGTGGAGATACGCAGTATTTT.

The V call is TRBV28, the J call TRBJ1-5, with TRBD1 matching over 8 bases. V shed 5 bases, J shed 2 bases, and the junction held 5 bases outside the gene matches. This CDR3 has 15 residues. Germline lookup yields CDR1 MDHEN and CDR2 SYDVKM. This chain's CDR3 is CASSPLQGGNQPQHF. The CDR3 DNA is TGTGCCAGCAGTCCCCTACAGGGGGGCAATCAGCCCCAGCATTTT.

This clone was picked up one time. CDR3 loop: CASSLSHRDSANYGYTF. For the CDR3, the DNA is TGTGCCAGCAGTTTATCCCACCGGGACAGTGCTAACTATGGCTACACCTTC. The chain combines TRBV28 with TRBJ1-2, with 7 bases that match TRBD1. With 1 base clipped from V and 0 bases from J, the junction kept 8 bases outside the gene matches. Germline CDR1 and CDR2: MDHEN and SYDVKM. The CDR3 is 17 amino acids.

This chain uses TRBV4-2 with TRBJ2-2; 7 nucleotides agree with TRBD2. V lost 2 bases to trimming and J lost 5 bases; unmatched junction nucleotides: 8. The CDR3 covers 16 residues. Germline CDR1 and CDR2: LGHNA and YNFKEQ. CDR3 DNA sequence: TGTGCCAGCAGCCAAACCACTAGCGTGGGGACCGGGGAGCTGTTTTTT. It encodes CASSQTTSVGTGELFF.

J is TRBJ2-3 and V is TRBV7-2; 10 bases map to TRBD1. Germline V lookup: CDR1 SGHTA, CDR2 FQGNSA. The CDR3 runs to 15 residues. The V segment lost 8 bases and the J segment 6 bases; nucleotides outside the gene matches: 11. The CDR3 sequence: CASLTGTGAGDTQYF. CDR3 sequence (DNA): TGTGCCAGCCTGACCGGGACAGGGGCTGGGGATACGCAGTATTTT.

The V gene is TRBV19, the J gene TRBJ2-7; the match to TRBD1 covers 8 bases. Trimming removed 1 base from V and 2 bases from J; junction bases left unmatched: 4. Germline V gene sequence: CDR1 LNHDA, CDR2 SQIVND (reference sequence). The CDR3 consists of 15 residues. Here the CDR3 DNA reads TGTGCCAGTAGTATAGGGACAGGGTCACCCTACGAGCAGTACTTC. Its translation is CASSIGTGSPYEQYF.

The gene calls are TRBV6-6 and TRBJ2-5, with 7 bases lining up with TRBD2. This CDR3 comprises 13 residues. CDR1 and CDR2 (germline): MNHNY, SVGAGI (reference sequence). The V segment lost 5 bases and the J segment 2 bases; nucleotides outside the gene matches: 2. The CDR3 DNA is TGTGCCAGCAGTAGCGGGGTACAAGAGACCCAGTACTTC. It encodes CASSSGVQETQYF.

The J gene is TRBJ2-1, the V gene TRBV6-6; TRBD1 matches at 7 bases. The V gene end was trimmed by 5 bases and the J gene end by 0 bases; junction bases not matched to a gene: 7. Germline CDR1 and CDR2: MNHNY and SVGAGI (reference sequence). The length of the CDR3 is 16 residues. DNA of the CDR3: TGTGCCAGCAGTCGTACCCCAGGGGGCTCCTACAATGAGCAGTTCTTC. Protein: CASSRTPGGSYNEQFF.

V usage is TRBV7-9 and J usage is TRBJ2-7; maybe TRBD1 (6 bases). The V and J ends lost 5 bases and 3 bases respectively, with 11 bases between them. The germline V gene has CDR1 SEHNR and CDR2 FQNEAQ (reference sequence). The CDR3 sequence is 13 residues long. CDR3 DNA: TGTGCCAGCAGCCTCTCACAGGGCTACGAGCAGTACTTC. It encodes CASSLSQGYEQYF.

This clone was seen a few times. The chain couples TRBV2 to TRBJ1-5; 8 nucleotides agree with TRBD1. The CDR3 is 15 amino acids. CDR1 SNHLY and CDR2 FYNNEI come from the germline V gene. Trimming took 6 bases from V and 6 from J; bases not matched to a gene: 10. The CDR3 nucleotides are TGTGCCAGCAGCCCGACAGGGGCCGCCGGTCAGCCCCAGCATTTT. As protein: CASSPTGAAGQPQHF.

The chain uses TRBV5-4 and TRBJ2-1, with 8 bases identical to TRBD2. J lost 2 bases, V lost 0 bases, and 1 base had no gene match. The CDR3 consists of 15 residues. CDR1 is SGHNT and CDR2 is YYREEE in the germline V gene (reference sequence). The chain's CDR3 is CASSLGSGTYNEQFF. Here the CDR3 DNA reads TGTGCCAGCAGCTTGGGTAGCGGGACCTACAATGAGCAGTTCTTC.

This clone was observed once. The V and J genes are TRBV27 and TRBJ1-2; D is uncertain. This CDR3 region has 13 residues. V was trimmed by 7 bases and J by 4 bases, leaving 13 bases between them. Germline V lookup: CDR1 MNHEY, CDR2 SMNVEV (reference sequence). The chain's CDR3 is CASKRPGAYGYTF. In DNA form, the CDR3 reads TGTGCCAGCAAGCGTCCGGGAGCCTATGGCTACACCTTC.

J is TRBJ2-7 and V is TRBV2; unclear D gene. Trimming stripped 7 bases from V and 0 bases from J, with 13 bases between. Germline-derived CDR1 and CDR2 are SNHLY and FYNNEI. This CDR3 is built from 14 residues. The CDR3 loop is CASKMRVGSYEQYF. The DNA for the CDR3 is TGTGCCAGCAAAATGAGAGTTGGCTCCTACGAGCAGTACTTC.

V and J are TRBV19 and TRBJ1-4; no definite D call. The germline V and J ends were trimmed by 2 bases and 4 bases, with 8 bases remaining between them. The CDR3 consists of 14 residues. Germline CDR1 is LNHDA and CDR2 is SQIVND (reference sequence). This chain's CDR3 is CASSITNINEKLFF. Here the CDR3 DNA reads TGTGCCAGTAGTATAACGAACATTAATGAAAAACTGTTTTTT.

The chain carries TRBV9 and TRBJ1-1; the match to TRBD1 covers 8 bases. CDR1 is SGDLS and CDR2 is YYNGEE in the germline V gene. The CDR3 extends over 17 amino acids. With 6 bases clipped from V and 3 bases from J, the junction kept 16 bases outside the gene matches. The DNA for the CDR3 is TGTGCCAGCAAGCCAAAGACAGGGGACGGTGGGGACACTGAAGCTTTCTTT. Translated: CASKPKTGDGGDTEAFF. Drawing the rest from reference TRBV9 and TRBJ1-1, the complete variable domain is DSGVTQTPKHLITATGQRVTLRCSPRSGDLSVYWYQQSLDQGLQFLIQYYNGEERAKGNILERFSAQQFPDLHSELNLSSLELGDSALYFCASKPKTGDGGDTEAFFGQGTRLTVV.

J is TRBJ1-1 and V is TRBV19, with D possibly being TRBD1 (6 bases). The CDR3 covers 13 residues. Trimming stripped 6 bases from V and 6 bases from J, with 14 bases between. Germline V gene lookup returns CDR1 LNHDA and CDR2 SQIVND (reference sequence). The CDR3 is CASSPLTGPEAFF. DNA for the CDR3: TGTGCCAGTAGCCCCCTTACAGGGCCTGAAGCTTTCTTT. Variable domain in full (rest from reference TRBV19 and TRBJ1-1): DGGITQSPKYLFRKEGQNVTLSCEQNLNHDAMYWYRQDPGQGLRLIYYSQIVNDFQKGDIAEGYSVSREKKESFPLTVTSAQKNPTAFYLCASSPLTGPEAFFGQGTRLTVV.

The chain recombines TRBV7-2 with TRBJ1-6; D might be TRBD1 (5 bases). CDR1 and CDR2 from the germline V gene are SGHTA and FQGNSA. This CDR3 has 14 amino acids. V gave up 2 bases and J gave up 8 bases, with 10 bases separating them. The CDR3 loop is CASSLPGFYSPLHF. The CDR3 DNA is TGTGCCAGCAGCTTACCAGGGTTTTATTCACCCCTCCACTTT. The whole variable domain, filled in from reference TRBV7-2 and TRBJ1-6, reads GAGVSQSPSNKVTEKGKDVELRCDPISGHTALYWYRQSLGQGLEFLIYFQGNSAPDKSGLPSDRFSAERTGGSVSTLTIQRTQQEDSAVYLCASSLPGFYSPLHFGNGTRLTVT.

The chain couples TRBV5-4 to TRBJ2-1, with 13 bases that match TRBD2. CDR3 length equals 15 residues. V lost 5 bases, J lost 5 bases, and 4 bases stayed unmatched. The germline V gene encodes CDR1 SGHNT and CDR2 YYREEE (reference sequence). The CDR3 here is CASRNGLAGDNEQFF. The CDR3, as DNA: TGTGCCAGCAGGAACGGACTAGCGGGAGACAATGAGCAGTTCTTC. Together with reference TRBV5-4 and TRBJ2-1, the CDR3 gives the full variable domain: ETGVTQSPTHLIKTRGQQVTLRCSSQSGHNTVSWYQQALGQGPQFIFQYYREEENGRGNFPPRFSGLQFPNYSSELNVNALELDDSALYLCASRNGLAGDNEQFFGPGTRLTVL.

The DNA of the CDR3 is TGTGCCAGCAGTCGAGACAGCCCCTACGAGCAGTACTTC. Its protein is CASSRDSPYEQYF. This chain links TRBV28 with TRBJ2-7; the D gene is possibly TRBD1 (5 bases). V lost 5 bases to trimming and J lost 2 bases, with 10 bases between them. Germline V gene lookup returns CDR1 MDHEN and CDR2 SYDVKM. The CDR3 has 13 residues.

The chain recombines TRBV4-1 with TRBJ1-3; possibly TRBD1 for D (5 bases). Looked up from germline, CDR1 is MGHRA and CDR2 is YSYEKL. Trimming shortened V by 4 bases and J by 3 bases, and 13 bases separated the two germline ends. The CDR3 contains 15 residues. CDR3 DNA: TGCGCCAGCAGCCGGCTGGGGGGTGGTGGAAACACCATATATTTT. The encoded protein is CASSRLGGGGNTIYF.

V and J are TRBV6-5 and TRBJ2-3; tentative D call: TRBD1 (6 bases). The CDR3 loop spans 15 amino acids. Germline values: CDR1 MNHEY, CDR2 SVGAGI. Trimming left V 0 bases short and J 6 bases short, with 13 bases between. CDR3 residues: CASSYSRGTGDTQYF. The CDR3 nucleotides read TGTGCCAGCAGTTACTCCAGGGGCACAGGGGATACGCAGTATTTT.

The gene calls are TRBV2 and TRBJ2-2, with D possibly matching TRBD2 (6 bases). Germline V gene data show CDR1 as SNHLY and CDR2 as FYNNEI. V lost 3 bases, J lost 6 bases, and 8 bases lay in between. CDR3 size: 13 residues. CDR3 coding DNA: TGTGCCAGCAGTGAGGGGGAGGCCGGGGAGCTGTTTTTT. This translates into CASSEGEAGELFF.

The V and J genes are TRBV29-1 and TRBJ1-1; D remains unclear. CDR1 and CDR2 (germline): SQVTM, ANQGSEA. V lost 1 base, J lost 3 bases, and 9 bases lay in between. This CDR3 has 13 amino acids. The CDR3 sequence: CSVEVGQDTEAFF. CDR3 nucleotides: TGCAGCGTTGAAGTCGGTCAGGACACTGAAGCTTTCTTT.

The genes are TRBV9 and TRBJ1-1; D is undetermined. The germline gives CDR1 SGDLS, CDR2 YYNGEE. V lost 0 bases and J lost 3, with 9 bases in between. CDR3 length: 14 amino acids. Here the CDR3 reads CASSVGPHDTEAFF. The CDR3 nucleotides read TGTGCCAGCAGCGTAGGGCCCCATGACACTGAAGCTTTCTTT.

The CDR3 loop reads CASSYVTDYNSPLHF. In DNA, the CDR3 is TGTGCCAGCAGTTACGTCACAGATTATAATTCACCCCTCCACTTT. The chain joins TRBV6-6 to TRBJ1-6; D gene ambiguous. The CDR3 covers 15 residues. Trimming shortened V by 2 bases and J by 4 bases, and 9 bases separated the two germline ends. The germline CDR1 and CDR2 sequences are MNHNY and SVGAGI (reference sequence).

The gene calls are TRBV9 and TRBJ2-3, with 10 bases aligning to TRBD2. The V and J ends lost 0 bases and 2 bases, in that order; junction bases with no gene match: 3. Germline CDR1 is SGDLS and CDR2 is YYNGEE. The CDR3 runs to 16 residues. DNA of the CDR3: TGTGCCAGCAGCGTAGGGACTAGCGGTTACACAGATACGCAGTATTTT. It specifies CASSVGTSGYTDTQYF. The full variable domain, in which reference TRBV9 and TRBJ2-3 provide the parts outside the CDR3, is DSGVTQTPKHLITATGQRVTLRCSPRSGDLSVYWYQQSLDQGLQFLIQYYNGEERAKGNILERFSAQQFPDLHSELNLSSLELGDSALYFCASSVGTSGYTDTQYFGPGTRLTVL.

Of note for this clone: A read error may account for a junction end that differs from germline. V and J are TRBV2 and TRBJ2-2, with 8 bases lining up with TRBD1. Germline CDR1 is SNHLY and CDR2 is FYNNEI. The CDR3 is made up of 17 amino acids. DNA of the CDR3: TGTGCCAGCAGCGAAGGACTCGGACAGGGCGGAACCGGGGAGCTGTTTTTT. It codes for CASSEGLGQGGTGELFF.